These T cell receptor beta chains were read from a single sample in a study of regulatory T cells in long-lasting Graves disease. From the multiplex PCR reads, TCRdb called clonotypes with MiXCR, one entry per CDR3 protein. The data show roughly 450,000 distinct CDR3 sequences, about 20% seen once. The input for sequencing was peripheral blood mononuclear cells (PBMCs), taken when the disease was refractory, from a patient treated with antithyroid drugs. Source of these receptors: a female donor with Graves disease. Both conserved end residues are part of each CDR3. The order of the fields is V gene, D gene, clone size, J gene, CDR3 protein, CDR3 DNA. D genes are given only for firm matches. Clone size is shown for a subset of rows, as once, few, many or a class of expanded clone.

>TRBV5-5|TRBD1|many|TRBJ2-7
CASSLEQGDLEQYF
TGTGCCAGCAGCTTGGAACAGGGGGACCTCGAGCAGTACTTC
>TRBV24-1|.|many|TRBJ2-5
CATSVDNQETQYF
TGTGCCACCAGTGTGGACAACCAAGAGACCCAGTACTTC
>TRBV6-2/TRBV6-3|.|many|TRBJ2-2
CASNGAGDTGELFF
TGTGCCAGCAATGGAGCGGGCGACACCGGGGAGCTGTTTTTT
>TRBV6-1|.|.|TRBJ1-5
CASSSGTDNQPQHF
TGTGCCAGCAGCTCCGGGACGGATAATCAGCCCCAGCATTTT
>TRBV7-6|.|.|TRBJ1-1
CASSVRPWDTMNTEAFF
TGTGCCAGCAGCGTGCGGCCATGGGACACCATGAACACTGAAGCTTTCTTT
>TRBV19|.|many|TRBJ1-1
CASSAGWVTNTEAFF
TGTGCCAGTAGTGCCGGATGGGTGACGAACACTGAAGCTTTCTTT
>TRBV10-3|.|few|TRBJ1-2
CAISEDIQGIHGYTF
TGTGCCATCAGTGAAGACATACAGGGTATCCATGGCTACACCTTC
>TRBV3-1|.|few|TRBJ2-7
CASSHGTLAGEQYF
TGTGCCAGCAGCCATGGGACCCTCGCAGGGGAGCAGTACTTC
>TRBV7-2|TRBD2|many|TRBJ2-7
CASTPLAGGPQGEQYF
TGTGCCAGCACCCCCTTGGCGGGAGGGCCGCAGGGCGAGCAGTACTTC
>TRBV20-1|.|many|TRBJ1-4
CSAGGGANEKLFF
TGCAGCGCCGGAGGGGGGGCTAATGAAAAACTGTTTTTT
>TRBV30|.|many|TRBJ1-6
CAWTRGYNSPLHF
TGTGCCTGGACGCGGGGGTATAATTCACCCCTCCACTTT
>TRBV28|TRBD1|many|TRBJ2-7
CASIRTGSYEQYF
TGTGCCAGCATACGGACAGGGTCCTACGAGCAGTACTTC
>TRBV28|.|many|TRBJ1-4
CASRGGEKLFF
TGTGCCAGCAGAGGCGGTGAAAAACTGTTTTTT
>TRBV12-3/TRBV12-4|.|many|TRBJ1-3
CASSSETRRHTIYF
TGTGCCAGCAGTTCCGAAACACGACGGCACACCATATATTTT
>TRBV20-1|TRBD1|once|TRBJ1-1
CSAREPGTANTEAFF
TGCAGTGCTAGAGAGCCCGGGACAGCGAACACTGAAGCTTTCTTT
>TRBV9|TRBD1|few|TRBJ2-5
CASSGGQGPETQYF
TGTGCCAGCAGCGGAGGACAGGGCCCAGAGACCCAGTACTTC
>TRBV15|TRBD2|.|TRBJ2-7
CATSRDLLAGGREQYF
TGTGCCACCAGCAGAGATCTCTTAGCGGGAGGTCGCGAGCAGTACTTC
>TRBV19|.|few|TRBJ2-7
CASSIQTGFGSYEQYF
TGTGCCAGTAGTATCCAAACAGGTTTTGGGTCCTACGAGCAGTACTTC
>TRBV7-2|.|many|TRBJ2-7
CASSRTSGIGAYEQYF
TGTGCCAGCAGCCGCACGTCGGGGATTGGGGCCTACGAGCAGTACTTC
>TRBV2|TRBD1|.|TRBJ2-1
CASSEGQGAPTDEQFF
TGTGCCAGCAGTGAGGGACAGGGGGCTCCCACGGATGAGCAGTTCTTC
>TRBV27|TRBD1|many|TRBJ1-2
CASSPSQGIDYGYTF
TGTGCCAGCAGTCCTTCACAGGGGATTGACTATGGCTACACCTTC
>TRBV30|.|.|TRBJ1-1
CAWGPGKTEAFF
TGTGCCTGGGGCCCGGGGAAGACTGAAGCTTTCTTT
>TRBV28|.|many|TRBJ1-1
CASSDGPRREAFF
TGTGCCAGCAGCGATGGACCCCGGCGGGAAGCTTTCTTT
>TRBV12-3/TRBV12-4|.|many|TRBJ1-5
CASSFSSGFQPQHF
TGTGCCAGCAGTTTTTCCTCAGGGTTTCAGCCCCAGCATTTT
>TRBV7-2|TRBD2|.|TRBJ2-3
CASSRGASGGLTDTQYF
TGTGCCAGCAGCCGAGGGGCTAGCGGGGGGCTCACAGATACGCAGTATTTT
>TRBV5-1|.|.|TRBJ2-1
CASSGGRGAVEQFF
TGCGCCAGCAGCGGAGGCAGGGGTGCGGTTGAGCAGTTCTTC
>TRBV5-6|.|.|TRBJ1-2
CASSLWGSNYGYTF
TGTGCCAGCAGCTTATGGGGATCTAACTATGGCTACACCTTC
>TRBV12-3/TRBV12-4|.|.|TRBJ1-5
CASSFLSGINQPQHF
TGTGCCAGCAGTTTTCTCTCAGGCATCAATCAGCCCCAGCATTTT
>TRBV5-5|.|.|TRBJ2-7
CASSLTLRSGMGTYEQYF
TGTGCCAGCAGCTTGACCCTCCGATCAGGGATGGGAACCTACGAGCAGTACTTC
>TRBV11-1|.|many|TRBJ1-6
CASGDGGYSPLHF
TGTGCCAGCGGCGACGGCGGTTATTCACCCCTCCACTTT
>TRBV19|.|.|TRBJ2-7
CASSIADGGGYEQYF
TGTGCCAGTAGTATAGCAGACGGAGGCGGGTACGAGCAGTACTTC
>TRBV6-5|.|many|TRBJ2-7
CASSYGQYDYEQYF
TGTGCCAGCAGTTACGGGCAGTATGACTACGAGCAGTACTTC
>TRBV28|TRBD1|many|TRBJ1-1
CASSTGQGFTEAFF
TGTGCCAGCAGTACCGGACAGGGATTCACTGAAGCTTTCTTT
>TRBV18|.|few|TRBJ1-4
CASSLEGLEKLFF
TGTGCCAGCTCACTGGAGGGGTTGGAAAAACTGTTTTTT
>TRBV28|.|many|TRBJ2-5
CAIVPRLGLFGGQETQYF
TGTGCCATCGTTCCAAGACTGGGGCTATTTGGGGGGCAAGAGACCCAGTACTTC
>TRBV7-2|.|.|TRBJ2-4
CASSLSVTAKNIQYF
TGTGCCAGCAGCTTAAGCGTGACAGCCAAAAACATTCAGTACTTC
>TRBV3-1|TRBD1|few|TRBJ1-2
CASSQGGQGYGYTF
TGTGCCAGCAGCCAAGGAGGACAGGGCTATGGCTACACCTTC
>TRBV9|TRBD1|few|TRBJ1-2
CASSVGSGGTYGYTF
TGTGCCAGCAGCGTAGGATCAGGGGGCACCTATGGCTACACCTTC
>TRBV12-3/TRBV12-4|.|many|TRBJ1-2
CASQQNPDGGYTF
TGTGCCAGCCAGCAGAACCCCGACGGTGGCTACACCTTC
>TRBV20-1|TRBD1|few|TRBJ1-4
CSAAQGGTNEKLFF
TGCAGTGCTGCCCAGGGGGGGACTAATGAAAAACTGTTTTTT
>TRBV5-6|TRBD1|few|TRBJ2-7
CASSHRQGASEQYF
TGTGCCAGCAGCCACAGACAGGGGGCTAGCGAGCAGTACTTC
>TRBV5-5|.|.|TRBJ2-5
CASSIRMAGSQETQYF
TGTGCCAGCAGCATCAGGATGGCGGGAAGCCAAGAGACCCAGTACTTC
>TRBV6-2/TRBV6-3|.|.|TRBJ2-7
CASSYLSEQYF
TGTGCCAGCAGTTACTTAAGCGAGCAGTACTTC
>TRBV3-1|.|few|TRBJ1-1
CASSPRGSRTEAFF
TGTGCCAGCAGCCCCCGGGGGTCGCGGACTGAAGCTTTCTTT
>TRBV20-1|.|.|TRBJ2-1
CSASPLQGNGQFF
TGCAGTGCTTCCCCCCTCCAGGGGAATGGGCAGTTCTTC
>TRBV7-2|.|.|TRBJ1-3
CASSPKGLSIYF
TGTGCCAGCAGCCCCAAGGGGCTCTCCATATATTTT
>TRBV6-1|.|.|TRBJ1-3
CASSPDGLPSGNTIYF
TGTGCCAGCAGTCCCGACGGGCTCCCCTCTGGAAACACCATATATTTT
>TRBV28|.|few|TRBJ1-5
CASYITGARNQPQHF
TGTGCCAGCTATATTACCGGGGCTAGAAATCAGCCCCAGCATTTT
>TRBV6-5|.|few|TRBJ2-2
CASSYSPPGAMGELFF
TGTGCCAGCAGTTACTCCCCCCCCGGGGCCATGGGGGAGCTGTTTTTT
>TRBV4-2|.|.|TRBJ1-2
CASSQNLGESYGYTF
TGTGCCAGCAGCCAGAACCTCGGAGAATCCTATGGCTACACCTTC
>TRBV20-1|.|many|TRBJ1-1
CSAGQTGTTRQAFF
TGCAGTGCTGGACAAACCGGGACAACAAGGCAAGCTTTCTTT
>TRBV10-3|TRBD2|.|TRBJ2-7
CAISEPPPSGVGEQYF
TGTGCCATCAGTGAGCCCCCCCCTAGCGGGGTCGGCGAGCAGTACTTC
>TRBV20-1|.|.|TRBJ2-7
CSARDLPPYEQYF
TGCAGTGCTAGAGACCTCCCTCCCTACGAGCAGTACTTC
>TRBV7-9|TRBD2|.|TRBJ2-3
CASSLTPSGRNTDTQYF
TGTGCCAGCAGCTTAACCCCTAGCGGTCGAAACACAGATACGCAGTATTTT